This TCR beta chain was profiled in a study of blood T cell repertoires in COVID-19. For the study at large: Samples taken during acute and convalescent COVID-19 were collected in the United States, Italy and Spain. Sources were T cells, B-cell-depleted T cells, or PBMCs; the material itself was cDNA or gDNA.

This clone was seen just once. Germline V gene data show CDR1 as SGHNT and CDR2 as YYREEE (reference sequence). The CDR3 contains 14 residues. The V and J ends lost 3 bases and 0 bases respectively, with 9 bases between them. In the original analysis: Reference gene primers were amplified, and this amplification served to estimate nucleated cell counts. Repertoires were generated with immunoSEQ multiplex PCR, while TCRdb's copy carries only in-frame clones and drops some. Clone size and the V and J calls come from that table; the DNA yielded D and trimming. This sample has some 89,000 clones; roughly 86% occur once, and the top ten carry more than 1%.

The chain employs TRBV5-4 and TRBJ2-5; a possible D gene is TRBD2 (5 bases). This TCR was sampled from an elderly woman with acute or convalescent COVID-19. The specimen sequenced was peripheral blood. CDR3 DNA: TGTGCCAGCAGCTCAAGCGGTTACCAAGAGACCCAGTACTTC. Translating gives CASSSSGYQETQYF.